These 8 T cell receptor beta chains came from one sample sequenced in a study of blood T cell repertoires in COVID-19 (dated by TCRdb to 2020 to 2021). The library came from the immunoSEQ multiplex PCR assay. TCRdb obtained this table from immuneACCESS and retained in-frame rearrangements with V and J assigned. These tables miss some clones; where compared with another copy, unresolved V genes account for less than half of the shortfall, and the remainder is unexplained. The sample table lists around 110,000 clones, roughly 88% of them with a count of one. The ten largest clones add up to 0.83% of the sample. Sample: peripheral blood. The source is a woman aged 70-85 years with acute or convalescent COVID-19.

This chain links TRBV24-1 with TRBJ2-7; D is perhaps TRBD2 (5 bases). Trimming cost V 0 bases and J 0 bases, with 11 bases left between them. The CDR3 has 16 residues. Germline assignment: CDR1 KGHDR and CDR2 SFDVKD. DNA of the CDR3: TGTGCCACCAGTGATTTGTGGGAGAGGGACTCCTACGAGCAGTACTTC. It translates to CATSDLWERDSYEQYF.

The rearrangement uses TRBV11-2 and TRBJ2-6; D is ambiguous. Trimming shortened V by 5 bases and J by 0 bases, and 8 bases separated the two germline ends. CDR3 size: 15 residues. Germline CDR1 SGHAT, CDR2 FQNNGV. The CDR3 DNA reads as TGTGCCAGCAGCCTCCGGGTCTCTGGGGCCAACGTCCTGACTTTC. Its translation: CASSLRVSGANVLTF.

The genes are TRBV5-1 and TRBJ2-1, with D possibly matching TRBD1 (6 bases). This CDR3 contains 17 residues. V was shortened by 5 bases and J by 9 bases, with 27 bases between the two germline ends. Germline CDR1 and CDR2: SGHRS and YFSETQ. CDR3 amino acids: CASRVREVGGTRGEQFF. In DNA, the CDR3 is TGCGCCAGCAGGGTCCGCGAGGTGGGTGGGACAAGGGGTGAGCAGTTCTTC.

The chain has TRBV7-9 and TRBJ2-3; 13 bases match TRBD2. Germline V gives CDR1 SEHNR, CDR2 FQNEAQ (reference sequence). This CDR3 is built from 18 residues. J gave up 1 base and V 10 bases, and 14 bases lay outside the gene matches. In DNA, the CDR3 is TGTGCCACTCGGCGGGGACTAGCGGGGAGGAGTGGCACAGATACGCAGTATTTT. Translating it yields CATRRGLAGRSGTDTQYF.

The rearrangement joins TRBV5-1 to TRBJ1-3; tentative D call: TRBD1 (6 bases). This CDR3 is 16 amino acids long. Germline CDR1 SGHRS, CDR2 YFSETQ. V lost 4 bases to trimming and J lost 0 bases, with 14 bases between them. The CDR3 nucleotides are TGCGCCAGCAGCCTCGGGACACCTAGCTCTGGAAACACCATATATTTT. The encoded protein is CASSLGTPSSGNTIYF.

This clone was seen just once. The chain couples TRBV7-3 to TRBJ2-2, with TRBD1 matching over 9 bases. Germline loops: CDR1 SGHTA, CDR2 FQGTGA. V shed 5 bases, J shed 5 bases, and the junction held 12 bases outside the gene matches. This CDR3 is 17 amino acids long. The CDR3 spells CASSPTGGPRETGELFF. As DNA, the CDR3 is TGTGCCAGCAGCCCCACAGGGGGCCCGAGGGAAACCGGGGAGCTGTTTTTT.

This clone has just a few counts. Other DNA sequences from this sample encode an identical CDR3 as well. The V and J genes are TRBV6-6 and TRBJ1-5; 12 nucleotides line up with TRBD1. Trimming took 5 bases from V and 1 from J; bases not matched to a gene: 6. The V gene's germline CDR1 is MNHNY and CDR2 SVGAGI (reference sequence). CDR3 length equals 17 residues. The CDR3 nucleotides read TGTGCCAGCAGTCCCGGGACAGGGGGCGCGAGCAATCAGCCCCAGCATTTT. Its translation: CASSPGTGGASNQPQHF.

This chain joins TRBV7-8 and TRBJ1-2, with D unclear. Germline V gene data show CDR1 as SGHVS and CDR2 as FQNEAQ. Trimming pared 5 bases from V and 2 bases from J, leaving 15 bases between. CDR3 length: 15 amino acids. The CDR3 DNA sequence: TGTGCCAGCAGCCCGGAGCGGCAGGCCAACTATGGCTACACCTTC. This gives the protein CASSPERQANYGYTF.